This TCR beta chain appears in the sequencing data of a study of T cell repertoires in cytomegalovirus infection. About the study: CMV infection plus the matching HLA type was flagged by public TCR beta signatures. The study, taken as a whole, reports: CMV carriers with the relevant HLA were identified by cumulative public TCR beta family frequency. HLA-C-restricted CMV-specific TCR beta clonotypes prevailed in the ex vivo response.

TCRdb processed the reads anew with MiXCR; each CDR3 protein has one entry. The profile shows some 500,000 distinct CDR3 sequences, around 40% of them singletons. This clonotype was seen a single time. The antigen is undetermined. The germline V gene encodes CDR1 DFQATT and CDR2 SNEGSKA (reference sequence). This CDR3 is built from 14 residues. With 3 bases clipped from V and 3 bases from J, the junction kept 7 bases outside the gene matches. The clonotype originates from a human donor in good health (CMV status not recorded). Some clones in this sample may be carry-over from other donors' samples. Sample: cultured PBMCs, taken from culture after CMV antigen stimulation. The V and J genes are TRBV20-1 and TRBJ1-1; 7 bases align to TRBD1. CDR3 bases: TGCAGTGCTAGCTACAGGGGATTGGACACTGAAGCTTTCTTT. The encoded protein is CSASYRGLDTEAFF.